This TCR beta chain derives from a study of PD-1 blockade in mismatch repair-deficient tumors. This CDR3 region has 11 residues. Deletions cut 3 bases from V and 13 bases from J, with 10 bases between. CDR1 is MNHEY and CDR2 is SMNVEV in the germline V gene (reference sequence). Here immunoSEQ multiplex PCR was the method, and the copy in TCRdb shows in-frame clones only, minus some. The table lists over 100,000 clones, over 60% of them singletons. This chain uses TRBV27 with TRBJ2-1; D is perhaps TRBD1 (5 bases). The source was peripheral blood, collected about 60 weeks after starting pembrolizumab. This clonotype was obtained from an adult with mismatch repair-deficient cancer. This CDR3 reads CASSFRQGQFF. CDR3 nucleotide sequence: TGTGCCAGCAGTTTTAGGCAGGGACAGTTCTTC.